This entry concerns a single T cell receptor (beta chain). The germline V gene encodes CDR1 SGHAT and CDR2 FQDESV (reference sequence). V dropped 2 bases and J dropped 3 bases, with 11 bases sitting between them. CDR3 size: 14 residues. One entry per CDR3 protein results from TCRdb running MiXCR on the RT-PCR reads. This sample has about 500,000 distinct CDR3 sequences; 15% to 20% occur once, and the top ten carry less than 4%. The data derive from a study of response to subunit inactivated influenza vaccine. The J gene is TRBJ2-7, the V gene TRBV11-1; D perhaps matches TRBD1 (6 bases). The clonotype was recovered from a man between 45 and 75 years old who received an inactivated influenza vaccine. The input for sequencing was CD4+ T cells sorted from PBMCs, taken around 25 months after vaccination. CDR3 protein: CASSLSGVNYEQYF. DNA of the CDR3: TGTGCCAGCAGCTTATCAGGGGTAAACTACGAGCAGTACTTC.